This T cell receptor (beta chain) was profiled in a study of CD8+ T cells in alopecia areata (dated by TCRdb to the late 2010s). Concerning the study at large: The treated patients took part in an open-label pilot trial in which moderate-to-severe alopecia areata was treated with oral tofacitinib at 5 to 10 mg twice daily. In treated patients, disease severity was measured using the SALT score, which gives the percentage of scalp surface area affected. Tofacitinib was administered for 6 to 18 months, and 6 months of follow-up off drug were then conducted to assess delayed response and recurrence. RNA came from the PAXgene miRNA kit for fixed scalp, the miRNeasy kit for PBMCs, and the RNeasy kit for mouse skin. Scalp tissue and sorted CD4+ and CD8+ peripheral blood T cells from patchy and totalis/universalis alopecia areata patients and from healthy controls were covered by human TCRbeta sequencing. Biopsies were taken from tofacitinib-treated patients at baseline and at 4 and 24 weeks of treatment, and a later scalp biopsy was taken in several of the tofacitinib-treated patients. To study T cell clonal expansion in alopecia areata, the researchers applied high-throughput TCRbeta sequencing to both the C3H/HeJ mouse model and human patients. immunoSEQ multiplex PCR using 35 Vbeta forward primers and 13 Jbeta reverse primers was used to amplify TCRbeta CDR3 regions. Scalp clonality was compared across normal scalp (n=4), patchy alopecia areata scalp (n=8), and alopecia totalis/universalis scalp (n=8).

General findings and caveats noted by the study authors: Tofacitinib significantly lowered scalp clonality and the number of expanded CD8+ clones among the top 100 scalp clones. Because the treated cohort was small and had only one nonresponder, larger studies are needed to examine links between baseline CD8+ expansion and response. Shared TCR sequences between patients were less evident than in mice, which may be partly attributable to HLA diversity in the patient population. Many expanded lesional clones were found to persist in scalp and blood during tofacitinib treatment, and relapse after treatment cessation may be partly explained by this persistence. Compared with normal scalp, lesional scalp had higher clonality and more expanded CD8+ clones, particularly in alopecia totalis/universalis, a pattern that suggests antigenic drive. Unlike mouse skin, where gammadelta T cells dominate, normal human skin contains resident alphabeta T cells that get sequenced too, which complicates analysis of the scalp TCR repertoire.

The time point label here, explained by the study, means: 24 weeks on oral tofacitinib. What the treatment or condition label conveys for this sample: oral pan-JAK inhibitor, 5-10 mg twice daily. Lesional scalp punch biopsies and peripheral blood were obtained from alopecia areata patients. PBMCs were isolated by density centrifugation and stained for CD3, CD4 and CD8, after which CD4+ and CD8+ T cells were sorted on a FACSAria. Library preparation employed the immunoSEQ multiplex PCR assay. To provide template for TCR sequencing, every sample had RNA extracted and reverse transcribed into cDNA. First-strand cDNA was synthesized using SuperScript III with a 2:1 mix of oligo-dT and random hexamers. A synthetic immune receptor repertoire was used to gauge amplification bias, and whatever bias remained was removed computationally. In the paper's pipeline: Raw reads were preprocessed for error removal, and CDR3 was defined according to IMGT conventions as running from the conserved cysteine to phenylalanine. Clonality was calculated as 1 minus Shannon entropy normalized by log2 of the number of productive unique TCRs. CD4 or CD8 identity of scalp clones was inferred by cross-referencing scalp TCRbeta sequences with sorted blood CD4 and CD8 repertoires. Sourced from immuneACCESS, this table was stored by TCRdb with only in-frame sequences that have V and J called. A share of the clones is absent; for the studies checked, an unresolved V gene accounts for under half, and the remainder has no known explanation. Clonal size and the V and J genes are those of that table, whereas D and trimming came from the DNA. This sample gives under 350,000 clones in total; 55% to 75% of them show up just once. The ten top clones hold more than 1.5% of the sample.

Remarks on this clone: Its recognized antigen is unknown. No per-base quality is available; no much larger clone lies one base away.

Sequences SQVTM (CDR1) and ANQGSEA (CDR2) are obtained from the germline V gene. The CDR3 goes from the cysteine to the phenylalanine over 14 residues. Left in the record is the CDR3 DNA by itself, 42 bases read in frame from the first base. Deletion took 3 bases off V and 4 bases off J, with a span of 15 bases between the germline ends. This TCR was recovered from a human donor with alopecia areata. The sample consisted of CD4+ T cells sorted from blood, taken at week 24, from a patient treated with tofacitinib. Rearrangement joined TRBV29-1 to TRBJ2-5; the D gene is perhaps TRBD2, on 7 matching bases. CDR3 reads: CSVDSGGRGETQYF. The bases are TGCAGCGTTGACTCGGGGGGCAGGGGAGAGACCCAGTACTTC.